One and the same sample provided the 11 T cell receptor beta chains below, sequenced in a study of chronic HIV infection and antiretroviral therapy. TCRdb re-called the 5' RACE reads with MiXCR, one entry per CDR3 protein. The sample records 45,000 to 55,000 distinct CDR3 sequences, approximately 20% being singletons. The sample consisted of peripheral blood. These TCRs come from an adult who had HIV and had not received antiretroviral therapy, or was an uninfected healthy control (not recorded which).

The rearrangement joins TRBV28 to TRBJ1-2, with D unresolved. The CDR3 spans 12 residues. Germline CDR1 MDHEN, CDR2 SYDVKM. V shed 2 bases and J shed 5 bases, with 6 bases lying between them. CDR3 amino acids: CASSLLQYGYTF. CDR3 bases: TGTGCCAGCAGTTTACTACAATATGGCTACACCTTC.

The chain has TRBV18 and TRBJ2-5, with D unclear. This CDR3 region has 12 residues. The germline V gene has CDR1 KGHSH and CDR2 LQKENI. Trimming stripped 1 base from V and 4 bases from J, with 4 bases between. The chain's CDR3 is CASSPLGETQYF. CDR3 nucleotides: TGTGCCAGCTCACCACTGGGAGAGACCCAGTACTTC.

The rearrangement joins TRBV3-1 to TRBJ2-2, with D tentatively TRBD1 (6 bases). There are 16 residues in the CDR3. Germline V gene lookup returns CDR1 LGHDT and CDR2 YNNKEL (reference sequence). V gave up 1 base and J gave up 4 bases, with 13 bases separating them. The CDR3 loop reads CASSQGFRGSTGELFF. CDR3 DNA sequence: TGTGCCAGCAGCCAAGGATTTAGGGGGAGCACCGGGGAGCTGTTTTTT.

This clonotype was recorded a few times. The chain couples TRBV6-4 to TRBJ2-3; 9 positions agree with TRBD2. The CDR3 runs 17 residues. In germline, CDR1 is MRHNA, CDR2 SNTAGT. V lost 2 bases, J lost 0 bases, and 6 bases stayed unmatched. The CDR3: CASSDGGTSSSTDTQYF. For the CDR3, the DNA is TGTGCCAGCAGTGACGGAGGGACTAGCTCTAGCACAGATACGCAGTATTTT.

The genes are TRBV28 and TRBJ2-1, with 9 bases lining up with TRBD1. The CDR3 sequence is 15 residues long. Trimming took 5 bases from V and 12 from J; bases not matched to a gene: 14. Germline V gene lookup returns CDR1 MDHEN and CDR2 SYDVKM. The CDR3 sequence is CASSPVVDRGEVQFF. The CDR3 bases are TGTGCCAGCAGTCCAGTGGTTGACAGGGGGGAAGTGCAGTTCTTC.

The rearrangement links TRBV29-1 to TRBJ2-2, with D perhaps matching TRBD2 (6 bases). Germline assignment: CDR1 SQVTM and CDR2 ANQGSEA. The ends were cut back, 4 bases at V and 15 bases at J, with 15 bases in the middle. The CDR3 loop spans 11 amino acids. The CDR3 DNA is TGCAGCGTTGTCACCTGGGACTGGGTGTTTTTT. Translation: CSVVTWDWVFF.

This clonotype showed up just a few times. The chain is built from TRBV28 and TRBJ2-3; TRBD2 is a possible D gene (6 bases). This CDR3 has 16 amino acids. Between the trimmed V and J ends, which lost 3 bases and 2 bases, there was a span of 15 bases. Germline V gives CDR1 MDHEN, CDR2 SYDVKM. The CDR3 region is CASSFGLAASTDTQYF. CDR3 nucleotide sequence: TGTGCCAGCAGTTTCGGATTAGCGGCCTCCACAGATACGCAGTATTTT.

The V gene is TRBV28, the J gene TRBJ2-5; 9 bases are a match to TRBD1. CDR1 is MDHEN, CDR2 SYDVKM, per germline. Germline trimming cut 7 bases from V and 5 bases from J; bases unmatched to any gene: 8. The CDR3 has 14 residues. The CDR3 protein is CASTEQGARETQYF. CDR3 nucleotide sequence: TGTGCCAGCACAGAACAGGGGGCGCGCGAGACCCAGTACTTC.

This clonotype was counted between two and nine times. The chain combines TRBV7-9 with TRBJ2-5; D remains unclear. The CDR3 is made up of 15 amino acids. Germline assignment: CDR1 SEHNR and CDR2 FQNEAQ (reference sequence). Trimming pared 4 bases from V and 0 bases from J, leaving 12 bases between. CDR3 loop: CASSSLGRDQETQYF. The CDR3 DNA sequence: TGTGCCAGCAGCTCGTTGGGTCGGGACCAAGAGACCCAGTACTTC.

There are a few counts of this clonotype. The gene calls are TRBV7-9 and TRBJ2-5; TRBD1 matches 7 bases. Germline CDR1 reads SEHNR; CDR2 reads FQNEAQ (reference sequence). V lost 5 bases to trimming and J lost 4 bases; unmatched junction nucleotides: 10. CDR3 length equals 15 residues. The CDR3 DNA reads TGTGCCAGCAGCATACGAACTAGGACAGGAGAGACCCAGTACTTC. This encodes CASSIRTRTGETQYF.

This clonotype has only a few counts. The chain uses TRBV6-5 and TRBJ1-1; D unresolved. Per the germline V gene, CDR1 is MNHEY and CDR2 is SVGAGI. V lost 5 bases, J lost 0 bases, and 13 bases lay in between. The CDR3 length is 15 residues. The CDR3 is CASSHNTPVNTEAFF. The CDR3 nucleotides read TGTGCCAGCAGTCACAATACCCCAGTGAACACTGAAGCTTTCTTT.